This T cell receptor beta chain was identified during a study of cytomegalovirus exposure and HLA in healthy donors. At the level of the study: Assignment to the Caucasian-associated ancestry cluster applied to more than 75% of the approximately 420 genotyped donors.

General study points: In most subjects, TCR beta sequences reportedly gave accurate predictions of HLA-A and HLA-B alleles. TCR beta V- and J-gene trimming, according to a later analysis, was linked to a missense DCLRE1C variant.

60 Vbeta and 13 Jbeta primers were used in PCR. In the study's own analysis: Later, about 80 million unique TCR beta chains were counted in an analysis, and roughly 11 million of them were shared. The repertoire was sequenced with immunoSEQ multiplex PCR; TCRdb's copy has only in-frame clones and lacks some. D and trimming were read from the DNA, whereas the V and J calls and clone size are those reported in that table. The sample lists just over 150,000 clones, 75% to 90% occurring once. To note about this clone: Its antigen is unidentified.

The V gene's germline CDR1 is SEHNR and CDR2 FQNEAQ (reference sequence). Trimming removed 3 bases at V and 10 bases at J, with 13 bases between. The CDR3 contains 14 residues. The receptor comes from a woman aged 18-30 years in good health and CMV-seronegative. J is TRBJ1-6 and V is TRBV7-9; no firm D call. Sequenced: PBMCs. The CDR3 protein is CASSFEGFGSPLHF. The CDR3 coding sequence is TGTGCCAGCAGCTTTGAGGGTTTTGGGTCACCCCTCCACTTT.